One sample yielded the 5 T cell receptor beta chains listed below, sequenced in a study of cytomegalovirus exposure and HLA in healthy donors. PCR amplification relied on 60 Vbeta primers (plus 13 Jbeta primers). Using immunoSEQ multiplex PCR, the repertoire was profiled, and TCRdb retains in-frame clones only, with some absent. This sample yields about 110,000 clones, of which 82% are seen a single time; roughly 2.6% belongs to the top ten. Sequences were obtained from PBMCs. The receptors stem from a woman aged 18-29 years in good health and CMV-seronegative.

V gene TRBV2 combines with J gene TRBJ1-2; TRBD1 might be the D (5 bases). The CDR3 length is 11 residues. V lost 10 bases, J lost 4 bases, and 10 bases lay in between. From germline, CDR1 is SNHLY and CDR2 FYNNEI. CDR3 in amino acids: CANQGGYGYTF. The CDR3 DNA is TGTGCCAACCAGGGTGGCTATGGCTACACCTTC.

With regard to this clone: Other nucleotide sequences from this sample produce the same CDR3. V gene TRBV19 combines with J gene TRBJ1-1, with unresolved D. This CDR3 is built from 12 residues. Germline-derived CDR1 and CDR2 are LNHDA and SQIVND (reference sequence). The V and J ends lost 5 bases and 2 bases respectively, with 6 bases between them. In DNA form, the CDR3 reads TGTGCCAGTAGTCTCAGAAACACTGAAGCTTTCTTT. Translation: CASSLRNTEAFF.

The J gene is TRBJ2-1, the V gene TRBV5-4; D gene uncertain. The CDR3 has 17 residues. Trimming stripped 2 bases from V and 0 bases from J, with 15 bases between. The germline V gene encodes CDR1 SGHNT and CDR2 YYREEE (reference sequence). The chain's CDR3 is CASSLPSGGSSYNEQFF. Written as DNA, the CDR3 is TGTGCCAGCAGCTTACCCTCTGGCGGTAGCTCCTACAATGAGCAGTTCTTC.

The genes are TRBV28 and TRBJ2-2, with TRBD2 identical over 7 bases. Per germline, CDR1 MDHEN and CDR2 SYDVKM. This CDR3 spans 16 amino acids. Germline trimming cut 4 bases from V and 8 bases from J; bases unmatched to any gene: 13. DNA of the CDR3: TGTGCCAGCAGTTCTTTTCTACTAGCGAGAGAGGGGGAGCTGTTTTTT. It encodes CASSSFLLAREGELFF.

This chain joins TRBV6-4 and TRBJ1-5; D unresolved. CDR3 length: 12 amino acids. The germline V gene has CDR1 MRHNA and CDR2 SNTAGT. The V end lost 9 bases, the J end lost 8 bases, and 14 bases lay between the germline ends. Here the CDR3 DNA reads TGTGCCAGTCCCTTGTGGAGAGAGCCCCAGCATTTT. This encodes CASPLWREPQHF.